Presented here are 30 T cell receptor beta chains from one specimen sequenced in a study of graft-versus-host responses after intestinal transplantation. TCRdb's copy holds only in-frame clones and misses some; the assay was immunoSEQ multiplex PCR. The sample lists 60,000 to 65,000 clones; under 90% were seen once. Graft samples were processed, releasing intraepithelial and lamina propria lymphocytes. This specimen consisted of ileum tissue, obtained 350 to 400 days after transplant. These receptors were collected from a human patient who received an intestinal transplant, so some T cells may come from the graft donor.

This clone has only a few counts. The genes are TRBV4-1 and TRBJ1-2, with D perhaps TRBD1 (5 bases). The CDR3 length is 17 residues. V was pared by 1 base and J by 1 base, with 16 bases between. Germline CDR1 and CDR2: MGHRA and YSYEKL. In DNA form, the CDR3 reads TGCGCCAGCAGCCAAGGTGGCATTCGGGGGGGTAACTATGGCTACACCTTC. Translation: CASSQGGIRGGNYGYTF.

This chain links TRBV2 with TRBJ1-1, with a possible D match to TRBD1 (5 bases). The V gene lost 3 bases and the J gene lost 1 base, with 9 bases spanning the gap. CDR1 is SNHLY, CDR2 FYNNEI, per germline. CDR3 size: 14 residues. The CDR3 sequence is CASSDSGTNTEAFF. CDR3 coding DNA: TGTGCCAGCAGTGATTCTGGGACGAACACTGAAGCTTTCTTT.

This clone has a single count. The chain carries TRBV6-5 and TRBJ2-5, with TRBD2 matching 7 bases. V lost 8 bases to trimming and J lost 5 bases; unmatched junction nucleotides: 5. Looked up from germline, CDR1 is MNHEY and CDR2 is SVGAGI. The CDR3 is made up of 12 amino acids. CDR3 region: CASGGREETQYF. In DNA form, the CDR3 reads TGTGCCAGCGGAGGGAGGGAGGAGACCCAGTACTTC.

Concerning this clone itself: The junction departs from germline at one end; a sequencing error may be responsible. The chain recombines TRBV2 with TRBJ1-2; D gene unclear. Per the germline V gene, CDR1 is SNHLY and CDR2 is FYNNEI. CDR3 length: 12 residues. CDR3 residues: CASSFTEAYHYF. The CDR3 DNA sequence: TGTGCCAGCAGTTTCACAGAGGCTTACCACTACTTC.

This chain links TRBV19 with TRBJ1-3, with D hard to call. Trimming left V 4 bases short and J 2 bases short, with 3 bases between. This CDR3 is 12 amino acids long. Germline loops: CDR1 LNHDA, CDR2 SQIVND (reference sequence). The CDR3 nucleotides are TGTGCCAGTAGTACCCCTGGAAACACCATATATTTT. This sequence encodes CASSTPGNTIYF. Using reference TRBV19 and TRBJ1-3 for the parts outside the CDR3, the full variable domain is DGGITQSPKYLFRKEGQNVTLSCEQNLNHDAMYWYRQDPGQGLRLIYYSQIVNDFQKGDIAEGYSVSREKKESFPLTVTSAQKNPTAFYLCASSTPGNTIYFGEGSWLTVV.

The J gene is TRBJ1-1, the V gene TRBV9; 7 nucleotides align to TRBD1. With V trimmed by 0 bases and J by 0 bases, 11 bases remained unmatched. There are 18 residues in the CDR3. Germline CDR1 and CDR2: SGDLS and YYNGEE. CDR3 residues: CASSVEGQIGVLNTEAFF. In DNA form, the CDR3 reads TGTGCCAGCAGCGTAGAGGGACAGATCGGGGTCCTGAACACTGAAGCTTTCTTT.

J is TRBJ1-5 and V is TRBV2, with 8 nucleotides matching TRBD1. CDR3 length: 15 residues. CDR1 is SNHLY, CDR2 FYNNEI, per germline. V gave up 7 bases and J gave up 7 bases; unmatched junction bases: 12. CDR3 protein: CASTARQGRGQPQHF. CDR3 sequence (DNA): TGTGCCAGCACCGCACGACAGGGGCGCGGACAGCCCCAGCATTTT.

This chain uses TRBV5-1 with TRBJ1-3; tentatively, D is TRBD1 (6 bases). This CDR3 comprises 15 residues. V was trimmed by 0 bases and J by 3 bases, leaving 10 bases between them. From germline, CDR1 is SGHRS and CDR2 YFSETQ. The CDR3 sequence: CASSLGSTGGNTIYF. The CDR3 bases are TGCGCCAGCAGCTTGGGATCGACAGGTGGAAACACCATATATTTT. The entire variable domain, with the rest obtained from reference TRBV5-1 and TRBJ1-3, is as follows: KAGVTQTPRYLIKTRGQQVTLSCSPISGHRSVSWYQQTPGQGLQFLFEYFSETQRNKGNFPGRFSGRQFSNSRSEMNVSTLELGDSALYLCASSLGSTGGNTIYFGEGSWLTVV.

This chain connects TRBV4-2 to TRBJ2-5; 13 bases align to TRBD2. Germline trimming cut 0 bases from V and 4 bases from J; bases unmatched to any gene: 2. Per the germline V gene, CDR1 is LGHNA and CDR2 is YNFKEQ. This CDR3 region has 16 residues. CDR3 sequence: CASSQDRLAGGETQYF. As DNA, the CDR3 is TGTGCCAGCAGCCAAGACCGACTAGCGGGAGGAGAGACCCAGTACTTC.

The rearrangement links TRBV4-1 to TRBJ2-7; D gene uncertain. This CDR3 has 14 residues. From germline, CDR1 is MGHRA and CDR2 YSYEKL. V was clipped by 0 bases and J by 0 bases, with 6 bases between them. The CDR3 spells CASSQETDSYEQYF. CDR3 DNA: TGCGCCAGCAGCCAAGAAACGGACTCCTACGAGCAGTACTTC.

A single count supports this clone. A junction end diverges from the germline sequence, so it may reflect a read error. The chain couples TRBV5-1 to TRBJ2-4; TRBD1 matches at 7 bases. The germline V gene has CDR1 SGHRS and CDR2 YFSETQ. The CDR3 is 14 amino acids. CDR3 nucleotides: TGCGCCTGCAGCTTGTTGACAGGGAAAAACATTCAGTACTTC. As protein: CACSLLTGKNIQYF.

The rearrangement joins TRBV6-5 to TRBJ1-1; 7 bases agree with TRBD1. CDR3 size: 13 residues. Germline V CDR1 and CDR2: MNHEY, SVGAGI. Trimming at V came to 5 bases and at J to 10 bases, leaving 10 bases not matched to a gene. CDR3 in amino acids: CASSPQTGMRAFF. The CDR3 DNA sequence: TGTGCCAGCAGTCCCCAGACAGGGATGCGAGCTTTCTTT.

This chain connects TRBV4-2 to TRBJ2-7; 8 nucleotides align to TRBD2. Germline loops: CDR1 LGHNA, CDR2 YNFKEQ. The length of the CDR3 is 17 residues. The J segment lost 2 bases and the V segment lost 0 bases, leaving 9 bases of the junction unmatched. This chain's CDR3 is CASSQDLVIAGPYEQYF. DNA of the CDR3: TGTGCCAGCAGCCAAGATCTTGTGATAGCGGGACCCTACGAGCAGTACTTC.

The chain uses TRBV7-9 and TRBJ2-3; 12 nucleotides match TRBD2. V shed 6 bases and J 2 bases; nucleotides not matched to a gene: 6. Germline values: CDR1 SEHNR, CDR2 FQNEAQ (reference sequence). The CDR3 length is 16 residues. CDR3 sequence: CASSFTSGGFTDTQYF. CDR3 bases: TGTGCCAGCAGTTTTACTAGCGGGGGGTTCACAGATACGCAGTATTTT.

The chain is built from TRBV10-1 and TRBJ2-3; TRBD2 might be the D (6 bases). CDR1 WNHNN and CDR2 SYGVQD come from the germline V gene (reference sequence). The V gene lost 5 bases and the J gene lost 4 bases, with 10 bases spanning the gap. There are 13 residues in the CDR3. The CDR3 region is CASSLRLADTQYF. The CDR3 region has the DNA TGCGCCAGCAGTCTCCGACTAGCAGATACGCAGTATTTT.

The rearrangement links TRBV19 to TRBJ2-1; 14 nucleotides line up with TRBD2. The CDR3 length is 20 residues. Germline CDR1 reads LNHDA; CDR2 reads SQIVND (reference sequence). J gave up 8 bases and V 1 base, and 16 bases lay outside the gene matches. The CDR3 DNA is TGTGCCAGTAGTATAGGCTCGGGACTAGCGGGGGCCCTGGGCCCCCATGAGCAGTTCTTC. Translation gives CASSIGSGLAGALGPHEQFF.

V gene TRBV9 combines with J gene TRBJ2-1; D is unresolved. V was trimmed by 1 base and J by 7 bases, leaving 9 bases between them. Germline V gene sequence: CDR1 SGDLS, CDR2 YYNGEE. The CDR3 loop spans 13 amino acids. CDR3 DNA sequence: TGTGCCAGCAGCGTAAGGGATCTAAATGAGCAGTTCTTC. It is translated as CASSVRDLNEQFF. The full variable domain, its missing parts supplied by reference TRBV9 and TRBJ2-1, is DSGVTQTPKHLITATGQRVTLRCSPRSGDLSVYWYQQSLDQGLQFLIQYYNGEERAKGNILERFSAQQFPDLHSELNLSSLELGDSALYFCASSVRDLNEQFFGPGTRLTVL.

This chain uses TRBV7-9 with TRBJ2-1, with D perhaps matching TRBD1 (6 bases). CDR3 length: 13 residues. V was trimmed by 4 bases and J by 8 bases, leaving 12 bases between them. Germline values: CDR1 SEHNR, CDR2 FQNEAQ (reference sequence). Written as DNA, the CDR3 is TGTGCCAGCAGCTCTTTACAGGGCGATGAGCAGTTCTTC. Its protein product is CASSSLQGDEQFF.

The sample holds one count of this clone. The chain employs TRBV6-1 and TRBJ2-7; D gene uncertain. The V end lost 6 bases, the J end lost 4 bases, and 16 bases lay between the germline ends. CDR3 length: 14 residues. CDR1 is MNHNS, CDR2 SASEGT, per germline. CDR3: CASRTQPTGYEQYF. CDR3 DNA sequence: TGTGCCAGCAGGACTCAACCAACCGGTTACGAGCAGTACTTC.

The chain links TRBV6-5 to TRBJ2-2, with TRBD1 matching over 7 bases. After removal of 6 bases from V and 6 bases from J, the junction contained 7 bases not matched to a gene. The CDR3 is 14 residues long. Germline V lookup: CDR1 MNHEY, CDR2 SVGAGI. DNA of the CDR3: TGTGCCAGCAGGCATGGGACAGTAGCCGGGGAGCTGTTTTTT. Residues: CASRHGTVAGELFF.

This clone turned up a few times. The V call is TRBV5-5, the J call TRBJ2-1, with 9 positions matching TRBD1. In germline, CDR1 is SGHKS, CDR2 YYEKEE (reference sequence). The V gene end was trimmed by 2 bases and the J gene end by 2 bases; junction bases not matched to a gene: 5. The CDR3 sequence is 16 residues long. DNA for the CDR3: TGTGCCAGCAGCTTATTGGGACAGGGACCCTACAATGAGCAGTTCTTC. Translating gives CASSLLGQGPYNEQFF.

This chain links TRBV28 with TRBJ1-5; D perhaps matches TRBD1 (6 bases). With 2 bases removed from V and 4 bases from J, the gap between germline ends came to 9 bases. CDR3 length equals 14 residues. CDR1 and CDR2 from the germline V gene are MDHEN and SYDVKM. CDR3 sequence reads: CASSLIGGNQPQHF. The CDR3 DNA follows: TGTGCCAGCAGTTTAATAGGGGGAAATCAGCCCCAGCATTTT.

The chain is built from TRBV6-5 and TRBJ2-7; 7 positions match TRBD1. This CDR3 has 16 residues. V was pared by 4 bases and J by 0 bases, with 9 bases of the junction left unmatched. Looked up from germline, CDR1 is MNHEY and CDR2 is SVGAGI. The CDR3 DNA sequence: TGTGCCAGCAGTTTCCACCCGGGACAGCCCTCCTACGAGCAGTACTTC. Residues: CASSFHPGQPSYEQYF.

This chain uses TRBV6-1 with TRBJ1-5; the match to TRBD1 covers 8 bases. The ends lost 4 bases at V and 2 bases at J; junction bases unmatched: 7. CDR3 length: 16 amino acids. Germline V gene lookup returns CDR1 MNHNS and CDR2 SASEGT. The CDR3 region is CASSARTGKGNQPQHF. The CDR3 DNA sequence: TGTGCCAGCAGTGCCCGGACAGGGAAAGGCAATCAGCCCCAGCATTTT.

This clone has a single count. Other DNA sequences in this sample translate to the same CDR3. V gene TRBV18 combines with J gene TRBJ1-1; D is uncertain. There are 13 residues in the CDR3. The V and J ends lost 6 bases and 0 bases respectively, with 8 bases between them. Germline V lookup: CDR1 KGHSH, CDR2 LQKENI. In nucleotides, the CDR3 is TGTGCCAGCTCCCCGGGCGTGAACACTGAAGCTTTCTTT. Residues: CASSPGVNTEAFF. Together with reference TRBV18 and TRBJ1-1, the CDR3 gives the full variable domain: NAGVMQNPRHLVRRRGQEARLRCSPMKGHSHVYWYRQLPEEGLKFMVYLQKENIIDESGMPKERFSAEFPKEGPSILRIQQVVRGDSAAYFCASSPGVNTEAFFGQGTRLTVV.

This chain connects TRBV5-1 to TRBJ2-5; a possible D gene is TRBD2 (6 bases). Germline CDR1 SGHRS, CDR2 YFSETQ. Trimming removed 4 bases at V and 3 bases at J, with 13 bases between. The CDR3 sequence is 14 residues long. CDR3 DNA sequence: TGCGCCAGCAGCGCTACGGGAGCCGAAGAGACCCAGTACTTC. Its protein is CASSATGAEETQYF.

This clone was seen once. The chain has TRBV14 and TRBJ2-1; TRBD2 matches at 9 bases. CDR3 length: 16 amino acids. Germline V gene sequence: CDR1 SGHDN, CDR2 FVKESK. The V segment lost 2 bases and the J segment 0 bases; nucleotides outside the gene matches: 2. The CDR3 protein is CASSQLSGSSYNEQFF. The CDR3 DNA sequence: TGTGCCAGCAGCCAACTTAGCGGGAGCTCCTACAATGAGCAGTTCTTC.

This chain uses TRBV28 with TRBJ1-1; maybe TRBD1 (6 bases). The V end lost 10 bases, the J end lost 1 base, and 10 bases lay between the germline ends. Germline values: CDR1 MDHEN, CDR2 SYDVKM. There are 12 residues in the CDR3. CDR3 residues: CATTGWNTEAFF. Here the CDR3 DNA reads TGTGCCACGACAGGCTGGAACACTGAAGCTTTCTTT.

This clone appeared a single time. This chain joins TRBV7-9 and TRBJ2-2; 9 positions agree with TRBD1. The CDR3 length is 16 residues. CDR1 and CDR2 (germline): SEHNR, FQNEAQ (reference sequence). J was trimmed by 7 bases and V by 5 bases; bases with no gene match: 11. CDR3 protein: CASSPRTGVVNGELFF. CDR3 DNA: TGTGCCAGCAGCCCCCGGACAGGGGTGGTTAACGGGGAGCTGTTTTTT.

The V gene is TRBV19, the J gene TRBJ2-5; D perhaps matches TRBD2 (6 bases). Germline CDR1 and CDR2: LNHDA and SQIVND (reference sequence). The CDR3 is made up of 15 amino acids. Trimming took off 2 bases at V and 0 bases at J, with 10 bases between the two ends. In nucleotides, the CDR3 is TGTGCCAGTAGTATATCGGGCGGGGACCAAGAGACCCAGTACTTC. This encodes CASSISGGDQETQYF. Looking up the rest from reference TRBV19 and TRBJ2-5 gives the full variable domain: DGGITQSPKYLFRKEGQNVTLSCEQNLNHDAMYWYRQDPGQGLRLIYYSQIVNDFQKGDIAEGYSVSREKKESFPLTVTSAQKNPTAFYLCASSISGGDQETQYFGPGTRLLVL.